The 23 T cell receptor beta chains presented below share a single source sample, sequenced in a study of human T cells and chemical hapten exposure. Time point denoted: pre-sensitization, week 0. Treatment described: therapeutic diphenylcyclopropenone sensitization with weekly scalp DPC. TCRdb processed the RACE reads anew with MiXCR; each CDR3 protein has one entry. The sample shows some 400,000 distinct CDR3 sequences, more than 4.5% of them seen only once. This sample comprised whole blood, obtained in connection with sensitization to the hapten diphenylcyclopropenone (DPC). These receptors all come from a woman aged 45-60 years with alopecia areata. Some clones in this sample may be carry-over from other donors' samples.

This clonotype came up many times. This chain connects TRBV27 to TRBJ1-6, with D unclear. The CDR3 spans 13 residues. V lost 3 bases to trimming and J lost 7 bases, with 7 bases between them. Germline lookup yields CDR1 MNHEY and CDR2 SMNVEV (reference sequence). The CDR3 protein is CASSFRANSPLHF. In nucleotides, the CDR3 is TGTGCCAGCAGTTTTAGGGCCAATTCACCCCTCCACTTT.

The CDR3 DNA is TGTGCCAGCAGCGAAACCTATAGCAATCAGCCCCAGCATTTT. Translating it yields CASSETYSNQPQHF. The chain is built from TRBV7-2 and TRBJ1-5; no reliable D call. V was clipped by 5 bases and J by 0 bases, with 8 bases between them. Germline CDR1 and CDR2: SGHTA and FQGNSA. The CDR3 spans 14 residues.

In this sample, this clonotype turned up many times. The chain couples TRBV28 to TRBJ2-2, with D perhaps matching TRBD1 (7 bases). V was pared by 0 bases and J by 5 bases, with 10 bases between. The CDR3 contains 15 residues. Germline V CDR1 and CDR2: MDHEN, SYDVKM. CDR3 coding DNA: TGTGCCAGCAGTTTATGGGCAGGGGGGACCGGGGAGCTGTTTTTT. Its translation: CASSLWAGGTGELFF.

This clonotype was observed a few times. The rearrangement uses TRBV30 and TRBJ2-3, with a weak D call TRBD1 (5 bases). CDR3 length equals 14 residues. V was shortened by 0 bases and J by 6 bases, with 13 bases between the two germline ends. Germline CDR1 is GTSNPN and CDR2 is SVGIG (reference sequence). This chain's CDR3 is CAWSVKGAGDTQYF. The CDR3, as DNA: TGTGCCTGGAGTGTAAAAGGGGCAGGGGATACGCAGTATTTT. Full variable domain (missing parts from reference TRBV30 and TRBJ2-3): SQTIHQWPATLVQPVGSPLSLECTVEGTSNPNLYWYRQAAGRGLQLLFYSVGIGQISSEVPQNLSASRPQDRQFILSSKKLLLSDSGFYLCAWSVKGAGDTQYFGPGTRLTVL.

The rearrangement uses TRBV29-1 and TRBJ2-5; weak D call: TRBD1 (6 bases). The CDR3 has 16 residues. Trimming took off 2 bases at V and 4 bases at J, with 20 bases between the two ends. Per the germline V gene, CDR1 is SQVTM and CDR2 is ANQGSEA. CDR3: CSVERGRGGLGETQYF. The CDR3 DNA follows: TGCAGCGTTGAAAGGGGGAGAGGCGGTTTAGGAGAGACCCAGTACTTC.

This clonotype was seen repeatedly, ten times or more. The chain links TRBV27 to TRBJ2-5, with D possibly TRBD1 on 5 matching bases. CDR1 and CDR2 (germline): MNHEY, SMNVEV (reference sequence). The CDR3 contains 15 residues. V shed 3 bases and J shed 1 base, with 12 bases lying between them. The CDR3 nucleotides read TGTGCCAGCAGTTTGGGGCAGGCGGTCCAAGAGACCCAGTACTTC. This codes for CASSLGQAVQETQYF.

This clonotype has at least ten counts. The chain carries TRBV29-1 and TRBJ2-4; D uncertain. Germline V lookup: CDR1 SQVTM, CDR2 ANQGSEA. The V end lost 5 bases, the J end lost 7 bases, and 12 bases lay between the germline ends. The CDR3 extends over 12 amino acids. The DNA for the CDR3 is TGCAGCGTTTCGGTTCTGGACAACATTCAGTACTTC. This gives the protein CSVSVLDNIQYF.

This clonotype came up many times. The V and J genes are TRBV24-1 and TRBJ2-5; D uncertain. This CDR3 spans 11 amino acids. CDR1 KGHDR and CDR2 SFDVKD come from the germline V gene. Trimming stripped 9 bases from V and 5 bases from J, with 9 bases between. The CDR3 region has the DNA TGTGCCACCTCTGAAGGGGAGACCCAGTACTTC. This sequence encodes CATSEGETQYF.

This clonotype was observed a few times. The CDR3 region has the DNA TGTGCCAGCAGCTTCGACAGGGCCGTCTATGGCTACACCTTC. It encodes CASSFDRAVYGYTF. This chain links TRBV7-9 with TRBJ1-2; 7 bases map to TRBD1. Unmatched junction bases numbered 5, after V lost 3 bases and J lost 4 bases. From germline, CDR1 is SEHNR and CDR2 FQNEAQ (reference sequence). CDR3 length: 14 amino acids.

In its sample, this clonotype was seen a few times. The chain employs TRBV3-1 and TRBJ2-7; D call uncertain. The germline V and J ends were trimmed by 0 bases and 0 bases, with 12 bases remaining between them. Germline loops: CDR1 LGHDT, CDR2 YNNKEL (reference sequence). The CDR3 has 16 amino acids. The CDR3 DNA follows: TGTGCCAGCAGCCAAGATTCCAGGCAGAGCTCCTACGAGCAGTACTTC. This gives the protein CASSQDSRQSSYEQYF.

This clonotype was observed at least ten times. This chain links TRBV21-1 with TRBJ2-6; the table's D call TRBD1 went unverified against the DNA. TRBV21-1 is deemed a pseudogene. This CDR3 comprises 19 residues. This CDR3 reads CASSNPDAGANSGANVLTF. DNA for the CDR3: TGTGCCAGCAGCAACCCCGATGCGGGGGCCAACTCTGGGGCCAACGTCCTGACTTTC.

The rearrangement links TRBV5-1 to TRBJ2-3; no definite D call. Germline CDR1 is SGHRS and CDR2 is YFSETQ. Trimming removed 0 bases at V and 1 base at J, with 6 bases between. The CDR3 sequence is 14 residues long. CDR3: CASSLDSGTDTQYF. The CDR3 DNA is TGCGCCAGCAGCTTGGACTCGGGCACAGATACGCAGTATTTT. The whole variable domain, remainder taken from reference TRBV5-1 and TRBJ2-3, is KAGVTQTPRYLIKTRGQQVTLSCSPISGHRSVSWYQQTPGQGLQFLFEYFSETQRNKGNFPGRFSGRQFSNSRSEMNVSTLELGDSALYLCASSLDSGTDTQYFGPGTRLTVL.

V usage is TRBV20-1 and J usage is TRBJ1-1, with D tentatively TRBD1 (5 bases). Trimming took off 5 bases at V and 4 bases at J, with 11 bases between the two ends. Germline assignment: CDR1 DFQATT and CDR2 SNEGSKA (reference sequence). CDR3 length: 12 amino acids. The CDR3 nucleotides are TGCAGTGCTTCCAGGGAGGCCACTGAAGCTTTCTTT. The encoded protein is CSASREATEAFF.

This clonotype showed up many times. This sequence joins TRBV12-3 or TRBV12-4 and TRBJ2-3; 8 nucleotides line up with TRBD2. V gave up 7 bases and J gave up 4 bases; unmatched junction bases: 7. CDR3 length: 14 residues. The CDR3 region is CASTPGLGADTQYF. CDR3 nucleotides: TGTGCCAGCACCCCGGGACTAGGGGCAGATACGCAGTATTTT.

V usage is TRBV4-1 and J usage is TRBJ1-4; D is unclear. V was pared by 1 base and J by 3 bases, with 9 bases between. CDR3 length equals 15 residues. Germline V lookup: CDR1 MGHRA, CDR2 YSYEKL. CDR3 sequence (DNA): TGCGCCAGCAGCCAAGGCCAGACATCTAATGAAAAACTGTTTTTT. Amino acid sequence: CASSQGQTSNEKLFF.

A few counts support this clonotype. The V gene is TRBV5-1, the J gene TRBJ2-3; tentatively, D is TRBD2 (7 bases). With 3 bases removed from V and 5 bases from J, the gap between germline ends came to 13 bases. CDR1 is SGHRS, CDR2 YFSETQ, per germline. This CDR3 has 14 amino acids. This CDR3 reads CASSSAGAVDTQYF. The CDR3 DNA reads as TGCGCCAGCAGCTCGGCGGGGGCTGTAGATACGCAGTATTTT.

J is TRBJ1-1 and V is TRBV4-1; TRBD1 matches 9 bases. CDR3 length equals 18 residues. V was pared by 4 bases and J by 0 bases, with 12 bases of the junction left unmatched. Germline CDR1 and CDR2: MGHRA and YSYEKL. The CDR3 region is CASSPRVPGQGMNTEAFF. The DNA for the CDR3 is TGCGCCAGCAGCCCTCGAGTCCCGGGACAGGGTATGAACACTGAAGCTTTCTTT.

The rearrangement joins TRBV6-6 to TRBJ2-3; TRBD2 matches at 10 bases. J gave up 3 bases and V 6 bases, and 9 bases lay outside the gene matches. CDR1 and CDR2 (germline): MNHNY, SVGAGI (reference sequence). The CDR3 consists of 16 residues. The CDR3 loop reads CASRSGGAGSTDTQYF. The CDR3 bases are TGTGCCAGCAGAAGCGGGGGGGCCGGTAGTACAGATACGCAGTATTTT.

This clonotype is labeled medium-sized. Its ends do not fully match the called genes, so a read error is possible. The chain recombines TRBV7-2 with TRBJ2-3; D uncertain. The CDR3 spans 11 residues. Germline assignment: CDR1 SGHTA and CDR2 FQGNSA. CDR3 in amino acids: CASSLADTQYF. The CDR3 DNA sequence: TGTGCCAGCAGTTTAGCAGATACGCAGTATTTT.

In its sample, this clonotype was seen a few times. V is TRBV20-1 and J is TRBJ1-6; no reliable D call. CDR1 DFQATT and CDR2 SNEGSKA come from the germline V gene (reference sequence). The CDR3 consists of 14 residues. V was cut by 6 bases and J by 0 bases, with 9 bases left in between. CDR3 sequence (DNA): TGCAGTGCCGGGAAGAGCTCCTATAATTCACCCCTCCACTTT. Its translation: CSAGKSSYNSPLHF.

This clonotype has ten or more counts. V gene TRBV7-6 combines with J gene TRBJ2-3, with 16 bases identical to TRBD2. The junction had 9 bases not matched to a gene; V was cut back by 5 bases and J by 4 bases. The CDR3 loop spans 18 amino acids. Germline V gives CDR1 SGHVS, CDR2 FNYEAQ. The CDR3 is CASSLGTSGGARPDTQYF. The DNA of the CDR3 is TGTGCCAGCAGCCTCGGGACTAGCGGGGGGGCCCGCCCAGATACGCAGTATTTT.

This clonotype was seen many times. V gene TRBV29-1 combines with J gene TRBJ1-2; tentatively, D is TRBD1 (5 bases). CDR1 SQVTM and CDR2 ANQGSEA come from the germline V gene. Trimming stripped 4 bases from V and 4 bases from J, with 13 bases between. The CDR3 extends over 13 amino acids. CDR3 sequence: CSVGQGVGYGYTF. Here the CDR3 DNA reads TGCAGCGTTGGGCAGGGAGTAGGCTATGGCTACACCTTC.

This clonotype was counted between two and nine times. The chain combines TRBV24-1 with TRBJ2-7, with TRBD1 matching over 10 bases. The CDR3 totals 16 residues. Germline CDR1 reads KGHDR; CDR2 reads SFDVKD. V gave up 4 bases and J gave up 4 bases; unmatched junction bases: 9. CDR3 protein: CATSDNPGTGVYEQYF. In DNA form, the CDR3 reads TGTGCCACCAGTGACAACCCCGGGACAGGGGTATACGAGCAGTACTTC.